The T cell receptor beta chain under discussion was sequenced for a study of early T cells in non-severe SARS-CoV-2 infection. This clonotype came up a few times. From germline, CDR1 is MNHEY and CDR2 SVGAGI. V lost 8 bases to trimming and J lost 0 bases; unmatched junction nucleotides: 14. The CDR3 loop spans 18 amino acids. The TCR library protocol was used to attach unique molecular identifiers. These identifiers were attached to individual cDNA molecules. TCRdb itself ran the 5' RACE reads through MiXCR, one entry per CDR3 protein. This table holds roughly 80,000 distinct CDR3 sequences, about 14% found once.

The rearrangement uses TRBV6-5 and TRBJ1-5; 9 bases align to TRBD1. Sequences were obtained from whole blood. This clonotype originated in an adult who was a healthcare worker with PCR-confirmed SARS-CoV-2 infection or an uninfected control (not recorded which). DNA for the CDR3: TGTGCCAGCGGAAAGGTCCCGGGACAGGGAGGTAGCAATCAGCCCCAGCATTTT. Encoded protein: CASGKVPGQGGSNQPQHF.